This T cell receptor beta chain appears in the sequencing data of a study of blood T cell repertoires in COVID-19 (dated by TCRdb to 2020 to 2022). For the wider study: Samples from collaborators originated in the United States, Italy and Spain and spanned both the acute and convalescent phases of COVID-19. Samples were obtained from the ongoing ImmuneRACE study (first 160 participants) and from roughly 1,300 subjects provided by 6 global collaborators. The repertoires were released in a freely available public database meant as a resource for research on the immune response to SARS-CoV-2. Sample metadata almost always included a de-identified subject ID, COVID-19 status, age in years and sex. Where available, HLA class I and class II types were obtained from metadata supplied by the sample provider rather than from assay-based typing. The prospective study material was composed of cDNA or gDNA derived from T cells, B-cell-depleted T cells, or PBMCs. Deeply sampled blood TCRbeta repertoires from subjects exposed to, actively infected with, or recovered from COVID-19 were included in the dataset. General study outcomes and caveats: How much clinical and demographic metadata was included differed by source and by participant, and the metadata was provided uncurated.

TCRbeta CDR3 regions were amplified from genomic DNA by means of the immunoSEQ Assay, a bias-controlled multiplex PCR. For the original study's pipeline: Within the assay, amplification of reference gene primers was used to estimate how many nucleated cells each sample contained. Sequence reads were collapsed and filtered to measure the absolute abundance of every unique TCRbeta CDR3 rearrangement. For each sample, productive Simpson clonality was calculated by taking the square root of Simpson's diversity index across productive rearrangements. TCRdb limited this immuneACCESS table to in-frame rearrangements with V and J called. A share of clones is missing; checked studies link under half to unresolved V genes, and the rest is unexplained. Clonal size and the V and J genes are those of that table, whereas D and trimming came from the DNA. The sample includes fewer than 120,000 clones, with over 60% observed a single time. About 3.8% of the sample is in the top ten clones.

Notes on this clone: Its antigen is not yet known. Qualities for individual bases were not recorded, and no much larger clone is one base off.

The collaborating institutions used their own protocols to collect whole blood in K2EDTA tubes. For TCRbeta analysis, collaborators shipped samples in one of three forms: frozen whole blood, isolated PBMCs, or DNA extracted from either of those sample types. V ends up 7 bases short and J 3 bases short, with an unmatched junction base count of 13. CDR1 MNHEY and CDR2 SMNVEV were looked up in the germline V gene (reference sequence). The CDR3 covers 18 residues, taking in both the cysteine and the phenylalanine. The entry retains the CDR3 DNA only, 54 bases that are in frame from base 1. The rearranged segments are TRBV27 and TRBJ2-2, and TRBD1 matches 11 of the central bases. The sample taken for sequencing was peripheral blood. The TCR comes from a woman of 80 years or more with acute or convalescent COVID-19. The DNA sequence reads TGTGCCAGCACACGGGACAGGGGGATATCAAGGGACACCGGGGAGCTGTTTTTT. Its amino acids are CASTRDRGISRDTGELFF.